The 25 T cell receptor beta chains listed next were all sequenced from one sample in a study of glioma-infiltrating T cells (dated by TCRdb to about 2016). Sequencing was carried out with an Illumina MiSeq. The iRepertoire nested amplicon-rescue multiplex PCR (arm-PCR) platform was used to amplify TCR alpha and beta CDR3 regions from RNA. In-frame beta chains were kept once TCRdb had trimmed the public reads at Q25 with fastp and called clones with MiXCR. For every CDR3 protein sequence, its rows merge into one entry that carries the most common genes and DNA. The sample has tens of thousands of distinct CDR3 sequences on record, about 23% of them singletons. The ten largest account for approximately 7% of the sample. Material: glioma tissue, nonneoplastic brain tissue, or PBMCs (not recorded which). These receptors originate from a human donor with low-grade glioma or glioblastoma, undergoing nonglioma brain surgery, or in good health (not recorded which).

A word on this clonotype: A read error may explain this, as a much larger clone is one base away. The rearrangement links TRBV3-1 to TRBJ2-2; D possibly corresponds to TRBD2 (6 bases). This CDR3 has 15 residues. CDR1 LGHDT and CDR2 YNNKEL come from the germline V gene (reference sequence). CDR3 amino acids: CASSRRTTRTGGLFF. CDR3 DNA: TGTGCCAGCAGTCGACGCACCACTCGGACCGGGGGGCTGTTTTTT.

The rearrangement links TRBV11-2 to TRBJ2-2; D unclear. The ends were cut back, 2 bases at V and 5 bases at J, with 12 bases in the middle. Germline assignment: CDR1 SGHAT and CDR2 FQNNGV. The CDR3 loop spans 15 amino acids. CDR3: CASSLQWLSTGELFF. CDR3 DNA: TGTGCCAGCAGCTTACAGTGGTTATCAACCGGGGAGCTGTTTTTT.

This chain links TRBV7-9 with TRBJ1-5, with D possibly being TRBD1 (5 bases). Germline lookup yields CDR1 SEHNR and CDR2 FQNEAQ (reference sequence). The CDR3 length is 15 residues. Trimming pared 1 base from V and 5 bases from J, leaving 12 bases between. CDR3: CASSLEDTYDQPQHF. In DNA form, the CDR3 reads TGTGCCAGCAGCTTAGAGGACACCTACGATCAGCCCCAGCATTTT.

A remark on this clonotype: Since the CDR3 does not end with the conserved phenylalanine or tryptophan, this likely comes from a read error. The CDR3 reads CASSIGTAFNYGYTL. In DNA, the CDR3 is TGTGCCAGTAGTATCGGGACAGCCTTTAACTATGGCTACACCTTA. The chain carries TRBV19 and TRBJ1-2; 7 nucleotides agree with TRBD1. This CDR3 has 15 amino acids. J lost 1 base, V lost 3 bases, and 5 bases had no gene match. Germline V gene data show CDR1 as LNHDA and CDR2 as SQIVND (reference sequence).

This clonotype was seen repeatedly, ten times or more. The chain recombines TRBV6-2 or TRBV6-3 with TRBJ1-6, with 8 nucleotides matching TRBD1. The CDR3 covers 16 residues. V shed 2 bases, J shed 6 bases, and the junction held 6 bases outside the gene matches. CDR1 and CDR2 from the germline V gene are MNHEY and SVGEGT. CDR3 region: CASSYVKGQGNSPLHF. CDR3 DNA: TGTGCCAGCAGTTACGTGAAAGGACAGGGTAATTCACCCCTCCACTTT.

This clonotype was seen repeatedly, ten times or more. This chain connects TRBV12-3 or TRBV12-4 to TRBJ1-2; 8 bases agree with TRBD1. CDR3 size: 17 residues. Trimming at V came to 5 bases and at J to 2 bases, leaving 13 bases not matched to a gene. CDR3 nucleotides: TGTGCCAGCAGTCCTATCGGGACAGGCAATGTGAACTATGGCTACACCTTC. It is translated as CASSPIGTGNVNYGYTF.

The sample holds a few counts of this clonotype. The chain couples TRBV4-1 to TRBJ2-6; D is perhaps TRBD1 (7 bases). Germline V gene sequence: CDR1 MGHRA, CDR2 YSYEKL. V dropped 4 bases and J dropped 2 bases, with 12 bases sitting between them. The CDR3 is 16 amino acids. Here the CDR3 reads CASSLPRGAGANVLTF. The DNA of the CDR3 is TGCGCCAGCAGCCTCCCCAGGGGGGCTGGGGCCAACGTCCTGACTTTC.

This clonotype was found many times. The V call is TRBV6-2 or TRBV6-3, the J call TRBJ2-5; tentatively, D is TRBD2 (6 bases). The ends were cut back, 2 bases at V and 4 bases at J, with 17 bases in the middle. The CDR3 length is 16 residues. The germline CDR1 and CDR2 sequences are MNHEY and SVGEGT. CDR3: CASSYELSASVETQYF. In nucleotides, the CDR3 is TGTGCCAGCAGTTACGAATTATCGGCTAGCGTAGAGACCCAGTACTTC.

This chain links TRBV29-1 with TRBJ2-1; D might be TRBD1 (6 bases). The germline V gene encodes CDR1 SQVTM and CDR2 ANQGSEA. V was trimmed by 1 base and J by 1 base, leaving 11 bases between them. The CDR3 is 15 amino acids. CDR3 sequence: CSVEGFGQSYNEQFF. In DNA form, the CDR3 reads TGCAGCGTTGAAGGCTTCGGACAGTCCTACAATGAGCAGTTCTTC.

There are many counts of this clonotype. This sequence joins TRBV20-1 and TRBJ2-1, with D possibly matching TRBD2 (6 bases). V lost 3 bases and J lost 1, with 13 bases in between. CDR3 length: 15 residues. Germline-derived CDR1 and CDR2 are DFQATT and SNEGSKA (reference sequence). The CDR3 DNA is TGCAGTGCTAGGGGGACTCTACGATCCTACAATGAGCAGTTCTTC. This gives the protein CSARGTLRSYNEQFF.

This clonotype was counted many times. This chain links TRBV7-6 with TRBJ1-1, with 9 bases aligning to TRBD1. The length of the CDR3 is 17 residues. Germline values: CDR1 SGHVS, CDR2 FNYEAQ. V lost 5 bases and J lost 0; bases outside the gene matches: 10. The CDR3 here is CASSTGQGSIVNTEAFF. CDR3 nucleotides: TGTGCCAGCAGCACCGGACAGGGGAGCATAGTGAACACTGAAGCTTTCTTT.

This clonotype was recorded many times. The chain carries TRBV6-1 and TRBJ2-7, with a weak D call TRBD2 (6 bases). Trimming shortened V by 5 bases and J by 7 bases, and 21 bases separated the two germline ends. Per germline, CDR1 MNHNS and CDR2 SASEGT. The length of the CDR3 is 15 residues. The chain's CDR3 is CASSNPGLPTGEQYF. CDR3 bases: TGTGCCAGCAGTAACCCGGGACTCCCCACGGGGGAGCAGTACTTC.

This clonotype occurred many times. V gene TRBV18 combines with J gene TRBJ2-3; D gene uncertain. CDR1 is KGHSH, CDR2 LQKENI, per germline. The V gene lost 4 bases and the J gene lost 4 bases, with 18 bases spanning the gap. This CDR3 has 16 residues. The CDR3 loop is CASSLDTGFKPDTQYF. For the CDR3, the DNA is TGTGCCAGCTCACTTGACACCGGGTTCAAACCAGATACGCAGTATTTT.

This chain links TRBV11-1 with TRBJ2-7; D is perhaps TRBD2 (5 bases). The CDR3 is 15 amino acids. V was shortened by 0 bases and J by 1 base, with 10 bases between the two germline ends. CDR1 is SGHAT and CDR2 is FQDESV in the germline V gene (reference sequence). For the CDR3, the DNA is TGTGCCAGCAGCTTAGCGCGGGTCGGATCCTACGAGCAGTACTTC. Translating it yields CASSLARVGSYEQYF.

The V call is TRBV13, the J call TRBJ2-3; D gene unclear. The CDR3 spans 13 residues. V lost 0 bases to trimming and J lost 6 bases, with 7 bases between them. Germline V gives CDR1 PRHDT, CDR2 FYEKMQ (reference sequence). The CDR3 is CASSLGLRDTQYF. CDR3 sequence (DNA): TGTGCCAGCAGCTTAGGCCTTCGGGATACGCAGTATTTT.

This clonotype was observed a few times. The rearrangement uses TRBV7-2 and TRBJ2-3; D uncertain. Trimming took 2 bases from V and 5 from J, leaving 11 bases between them. The germline V gene encodes CDR1 SGHTA and CDR2 FQGNSA. The CDR3 is made up of 14 amino acids. CDR3 nucleotides: TGTGCCAGCAGCTTAACACGCTGGGGAGATACGCAGTATTTT. Translated, it gives CASSLTRWGDTQYF.

With respect to this clonotype: This may come from a read error, since a much larger clone is one base off. It is likely a read error, because the conserved phenylalanine at the end of the CDR3 is missing. The V call is TRBV5-1, the J call TRBJ1-2; D is possibly TRBD1 (6 bases). The germline gives CDR1 SGHRS, CDR2 YFSETQ. V was clipped by 2 bases and J by 8 bases, with 13 bases between them. This CDR3 has 13 residues. The CDR3 DNA is TGCGCCAGCAGCTTAGCGGGGGCTAGCGGCTACACCCTC. This codes for CASSLAGASGYTL.

This clonotype showed up just a few times. The rearrangement joins TRBV29-1 to TRBJ2-5, with D unresolved. This CDR3 has 12 residues. The germline V gene encodes CDR1 SQVTM and CDR2 ANQGSEA. Between the trimmed V and J ends, which lost 5 bases and 0 bases, there was a span of 7 bases. CDR3 protein: CSVRRYQETQYF. The DNA for the CDR3 is TGCAGCGTTCGGAGATACCAAGAGACCCAGTACTTC.

This clonotype counts as medium-sized. The chain recombines TRBV6-1 with TRBJ2-1; 7 nucleotides align to TRBD2. The germline V gene encodes CDR1 MNHNS and CDR2 SASEGT. The junction had 15 bases not matched to a gene; V was cut back by 7 bases and J by 0 bases. CDR3 length equals 18 residues. The CDR3 sequence is CASNPAGPSGSSYNEQFF. In DNA, the CDR3 is TGTGCCAGCAACCCTGCAGGCCCTAGCGGTAGCTCCTACAATGAGCAGTTCTTC.

By frequency in the sample, this clonotype is medium-sized. CDR3 nucleotides: TGTGCCAGCAGTCCGGGACTAGCGGGAGAGGGGTGGGAGCAGTACTTC. Translated, it gives CASSPGLAGEGWEQYF. The chain uses TRBV27 and TRBJ2-7; 14 nucleotides match TRBD2. The germline gives CDR1 MNHEY, CDR2 SMNVEV (reference sequence). This CDR3 spans 16 amino acids. The J segment lost 7 bases and the V segment lost 5 bases, leaving 10 bases of the junction unmatched.

This clonotype has ten or more counts. The rearrangement joins TRBV7-6 to TRBJ2-5; D is perhaps TRBD1 (5 bases). Trimming left V 5 bases short and J 1 base short, with 11 bases between. In germline, CDR1 is SGHVS, CDR2 FNYEAQ. The CDR3 runs to 14 residues. The CDR3 sequence is CASSPLGLQETQYF. For the CDR3, the DNA is TGTGCCAGCAGCCCTTTGGGGCTCCAAGAGACCCAGTACTTC.

This clonotype was seen ten or more times. The V call is TRBV24-1, the J call TRBJ1-1, with TRBD1 matching over 7 bases. The germline gives CDR1 KGHDR, CDR2 SFDVKD. Trimming cost V 3 bases and J 4 bases; bases outside gene matches: 7. The CDR3 loop spans 15 amino acids. CDR3 region: CATSDRDRVGTEAFF. The CDR3 nucleotides are TGTGCCACCAGTGATCGCGACAGGGTAGGCACTGAAGCTTTCTTT.

For this clonotype: This may arise from a read error, as a much more abundant clone is one base away. The chain uses TRBV27 and TRBJ2-7, with 8 positions matching TRBD1. The CDR3 is 16 amino acids. The germline gives CDR1 MNHEY, CDR2 SMNVEV (reference sequence). As DNA, the CDR3 is TGTACCAGCAGTTTATTTGCAGGGGGCGAATCATCCGAGCAGTACTTC. It yields the protein CTSSLFAGGESSEQYF.

With respect to this clonotype: Given the absence of the conserved phenylalanine or tryptophan at the CDR3 end, a read error is likely. This chain uses TRBV9 with TRBJ2-1; perhaps D is TRBD1 or TRBD2 (5 bases each). The CDR3 sequence is 16 residues long. Trimming took off 0 bases at V and 0 bases at J, with 10 bases between the two ends. From germline, CDR1 is SGDLS and CDR2 YYNGEE. For the CDR3, the DNA is TGTGCCAGCAGCGTAGGGGGGTCGAGCTCCTACAATGAGCAGTTCTAC. Translation: CASSVGGSSSYNEQFY.

The genes are TRBV19 and TRBJ1-4; D is uncertain. Trimming took 2 bases from V and 8 from J, leaving 9 bases between them. The V gene's germline CDR1 is LNHDA and CDR2 SQIVND (reference sequence). The CDR3 runs 13 residues. The CDR3 protein is CASSISRNEKLFF. Here the CDR3 DNA reads TGTGCCAGTAGTATAAGCAGGAACGAAAAACTGTTTTTT.